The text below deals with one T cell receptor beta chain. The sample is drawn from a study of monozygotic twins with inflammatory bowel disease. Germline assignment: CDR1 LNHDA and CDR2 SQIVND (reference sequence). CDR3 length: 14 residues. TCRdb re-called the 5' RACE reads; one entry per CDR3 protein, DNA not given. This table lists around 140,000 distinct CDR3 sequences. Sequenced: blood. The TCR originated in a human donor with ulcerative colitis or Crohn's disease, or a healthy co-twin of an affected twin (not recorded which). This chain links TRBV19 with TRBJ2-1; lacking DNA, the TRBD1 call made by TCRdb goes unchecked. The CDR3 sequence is CASKTGQGYNEQFF. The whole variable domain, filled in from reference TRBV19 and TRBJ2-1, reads DGGITQSPKYLFRKEGQNVTLSCEQNLNHDAMYWYRQDPGQGLRLIYYSQIVNDFQKGDIAEGYSVSREKKESFPLTVTSAQKNPTAFYLCASKTGQGYNEQFFGPGTRLTVL.